A single sample gave rise to the 16 T cell receptor beta chains below, sequenced in a study of shared clonotypes between healthy human individuals. TCRdb's table, derived via immunoSEQ multiplex PCR, lists solely in-frame clones and lacks some. The sample gives just over 2,000,000 clones, approximately 94% of which show up once; around 1.1% is in the top ten. The naive CD8 fraction comprised CD45RO-negative cells positively selected for CCR7 and excluded terminally differentiated effector memory CD45RA+ cells. Sequencing was done on a sample of naive CD8+ T cells sorted from blood. Every receptor here comes from a man aged 18 to 30 in good health.

The gene calls are TRBV19 and TRBJ1-5; no definite D call. V shed 3 bases and J shed 7 bases, with 7 bases lying between them. Germline values: CDR1 LNHDA, CDR2 SQIVND (reference sequence). This CDR3 contains 12 residues. CDR3 nucleotide sequence: TGTGCCAGTAGTATTGGGTACCAGCCCCAGCATTTT. Amino acids: CASSIGYQPQHF. Full variable domain (remainder filled in from reference TRBV19 and TRBJ1-5): DGGITQSPKYLFRKEGQNVTLSCEQNLNHDAMYWYRQDPGQGLRLIYYSQIVNDFQKGDIAEGYSVSREKKESFPLTVTSAQKNPTAFYLCASSIGYQPQHFGDGTRLSIL.

This rearrangement joins TRBV7-2 to TRBJ2-7, with TRBD2 identical over 11 bases. V shed 5 bases and J 3 bases; nucleotides not matched to a gene: 3. This CDR3 has 14 residues. Germline CDR1 is SGHTA and CDR2 is FQGNSA. The CDR3 DNA follows: TGTGCCAGCAGCGATGGACTAGCGGGCTACGAGCAGTACTTC. Residues: CASSDGLAGYEQYF.

The chain joins TRBV18 to TRBJ1-1; the D is unclear. The CDR3 loop spans 13 amino acids. The V gene lost 0 bases and the J gene lost 5 bases, with 7 bases spanning the gap. Germline V gene data show CDR1 as KGHSH and CDR2 as LQKENI. DNA for the CDR3: TGTGCCAGCTCACCACCTGATGGGACTGAAGCTTTCTTT. Amino acid sequence: CASSPPDGTEAFF.

The chain combines TRBV7-6 with TRBJ1-2; possible D gene TRBD1, 5 bases. Per germline, CDR1 SGHVS and CDR2 FNYEAQ. V dropped 5 bases and J dropped 5 bases, with 15 bases sitting between them. The CDR3 spans 14 residues. The CDR3 DNA follows: TGTGCCAGCAGCCCCCTGTTGGGGGATTATGGCTACACCTTC. It codes for CASSPLLGDYGYTF.

The chain combines TRBV4-3 with TRBJ1-5; tentatively, D is TRBD1 (5 bases). Per the germline V gene, CDR1 is LGHNA and CDR2 is YSLEER. The CDR3 runs to 18 residues. Trimming took off 0 bases at V and 7 bases at J, with 22 bases between the two ends. The CDR3 DNA follows: TGCGCCAGCAGCCAAGAGGGGGTTGGGGATGGCCTTAGCCAGCCCCAGCATTTT. This encodes CASSQEGVGDGLSQPQHF.

In regard to this clone: Different DNA sequences within this sample yield the same CDR3. This chain joins TRBV5-1 and TRBJ2-7; D is ambiguous. Germline V lookup: CDR1 SGHRS, CDR2 YFSETQ. The CDR3 loop spans 14 amino acids. V dropped 1 base and J dropped 2 bases, with 10 bases sitting between them. The CDR3 region is CASSLLGETYEQYF. The CDR3 DNA is TGCGCCAGCAGCTTGCTCGGAGAAACCTACGAGCAGTACTTC.

The gene calls are TRBV5-8 and TRBJ2-5; 10 bases map to TRBD2. CDR1 is SGHTS and CDR2 is YDEGEE in the germline V gene. This CDR3 comprises 16 residues. J lost 5 bases, V lost 4 bases, and 11 bases had no gene match. CDR3 sequence (DNA): TGTGCCAGCAGCACCCCCACTAGCGGGGTCCGTGAGACCCAGTACTTC. Protein: CASSTPTSGVRETQYF. The full variable domain, its missing parts supplied by reference TRBV5-8 and TRBJ2-5, is EAGVTQSPTHLIKTRGQQATLRCSPISGHTSVYWYQQALGLGLQFLLWYDEGEERNRGNFPPRFSGRQFPNYSSELNVNALELEDSALYLCASSTPTSGVRETQYFGPGTRLLVL.

The chain joins TRBV29-1 to TRBJ2-1; 9 bases map to TRBD2. The CDR3 has 15 residues. The germline gives CDR1 SQVTM, CDR2 ANQGSEA. V shed 0 bases, J shed 4 bases, and the junction held 4 bases outside the gene matches. CDR3 amino acids: CSVEDRLAEYNEQFF. CDR3 DNA sequence: TGCAGCGTTGAAGATAGACTAGCGGAATACAATGAGCAGTTCTTC.

As concerns this clone: The sample contains more than one DNA sequence encoding this CDR3. The chain couples TRBV19 to TRBJ2-7; 8 positions agree with TRBD1. This CDR3 is 13 amino acids long. V shed 3 bases, J shed 4 bases, and the junction held 2 bases outside the gene matches. Per germline, CDR1 LNHDA and CDR2 SQIVND (reference sequence). The CDR3, as DNA: TGTGCCAGTAGTATCGGGACAGGATACGAGCAGTACTTC. Its translation: CASSIGTGYEQYF. The variable domain in full, with the rest retrieved from reference TRBV19 and TRBJ2-7, is DGGITQSPKYLFRKEGQNVTLSCEQNLNHDAMYWYRQDPGQGLRLIYYSQIVNDFQKGDIAEGYSVSREKKESFPLTVTSAQKNPTAFYLCASSIGTGYEQYFGPGTRLTVT.

The chain links TRBV28 to TRBJ2-1; 10 bases agree with TRBD2. The CDR3 is 16 residues long. Germline values: CDR1 MDHEN, CDR2 SYDVKM. V trimming: 3 bases; J trimming: 5 bases; junction bases outside the gene matches: 7. As DNA, the CDR3 is TGTGCCAGCAGTTTCCTCGGACTAGCGGCCAACAATGAGCAGTTCTTC. Translating it yields CASSFLGLAANNEQFF.

This sequence joins TRBV5-6 and TRBJ1-1; 7 bases are a match to TRBD1. CDR3 size: 14 residues. Germline assignment: CDR1 SGHDT and CDR2 YYEEEE. The junction had 12 bases not matched to a gene; V was cut back by 9 bases and J by 4 bases. CDR3 loop: CATQGVLEGTEAFF. CDR3 sequence (DNA): TGTGCCACCCAGGGGGTTCTTGAGGGCACTGAAGCTTTCTTT.

The rearrangement joins TRBV28 to TRBJ2-5; tentative D call: TRBD1 (5 bases). This CDR3 is built from 17 residues. Germline V CDR1 and CDR2: MDHEN, SYDVKM. Trimming pared 1 base from V and 5 bases from J, leaving 20 bases between. CDR3 sequence: CASSLSRVLGSLETQYF. The CDR3 DNA is TGTGCCAGCAGTTTATCCAGGGTTCTGGGGTCGTTGGAGACCCAGTACTTC.

The sample holds a few counts of this clone. The V and J genes are TRBV19 and TRBJ2-1; 8 positions agree with TRBD2. The CDR3 loop spans 15 amino acids. Germline V lookup: CDR1 LNHDA, CDR2 SQIVND (reference sequence). The ends lost 4 bases at V and 5 bases at J; junction bases unmatched: 7. The CDR3 is CASSTNSGADNEQFF. CDR3 bases: TGTGCCAGTAGTACCAATAGCGGGGCAGACAATGAGCAGTTCTTC.

V usage is TRBV2 and J usage is TRBJ2-2, with 7 bases aligning to TRBD2. V lost 1 base and J lost 7; bases outside the gene matches: 3. Germline lookup yields CDR1 SNHLY and CDR2 FYNNEI. The CDR3 is 14 amino acids. The CDR3 nucleotides read TGTGCCAGCAGTGAAGGACTAGCTGTCGGGGAGCTGTTTTTT. Translation: CASSEGLAVGELFF.

This rearrangement joins TRBV30 to TRBJ2-2, with D uncertain. The length of the CDR3 is 13 residues. Deletions cut 2 bases from V and 6 bases from J, with 10 bases between. The germline V gene has CDR1 GTSNPN and CDR2 SVGIG (reference sequence). The DNA of the CDR3 is TGTGCCTGGAGTCCAATCTGGTCCGGGGAGCTGTTTTTT. Translated, it gives CAWSPIWSGELFF. The full variable domain, completed using reference TRBV30 and TRBJ2-2, is SQTIHQWPATLVQPVGSPLSLECTVEGTSNPNLYWYRQAAGRGLQLLFYSVGIGQISSEVPQNLSASRPQDRQFILSSKKLLLSDSGFYLCAWSPIWSGELFFGEGSRLTVL.

The gene calls are TRBV30 and TRBJ2-7; the D call may be TRBD1 or TRBD2 (5 bases each). The germline CDR1 and CDR2 sequences are GTSNPN and SVGIG (reference sequence). This CDR3 is 14 amino acids long. Between the trimmed V and J ends, which lost 4 bases and 3 bases, there was a span of 16 bases. CDR3 amino acids: CAWKLGELDYEQYF. CDR3 nucleotide sequence: TGTGCCTGGAAGTTAGGGGAGCTCGACTACGAGCAGTACTTC.